This TCR beta chain was profiled in a study of cytotoxic CD8 clonotypes in ibrutinib-treated CLL. Looking at the study overall: There were about a dozen relapsed/refractory patients and around 15 treatment-naive patients, and some 18 were IGHV unmutated. Whole-study findings and limits: For progressing versus sustained-remission patients, sampling times were not the same. While tracking circulating CD8+ T-cell counts, baseline clonality exceeded that of age-matched healthy donors.

Comments on this clone: Its target is unknown.

Data came from immunoSEQ multiplex PCR; TCRdb stores just in-frame clones and leaves some out. Here the sample spans 300,000 or so clones, 67% being singletons. Trimming shortened V by 2 bases and J by 1 base, and 8 bases separated the two germline ends. In germline, CDR1 is PRHDT, CDR2 FYEKMQ (reference sequence). CDR3 size: 15 residues. The sequenced sample was PBMCs, obtained after 36 months of ibrutinib treatment. J is TRBJ2-2 and V is TRBV13, with D uncertain. This receptor was obtained from a human donor with chronic lymphocytic leukemia. The CDR3 protein is CASSLRPGNTGELFF. CDR3 nucleotides: TGTGCCAGCAGCTTAAGGCCAGGGAACACCGGGGAGCTGTTTTTT.